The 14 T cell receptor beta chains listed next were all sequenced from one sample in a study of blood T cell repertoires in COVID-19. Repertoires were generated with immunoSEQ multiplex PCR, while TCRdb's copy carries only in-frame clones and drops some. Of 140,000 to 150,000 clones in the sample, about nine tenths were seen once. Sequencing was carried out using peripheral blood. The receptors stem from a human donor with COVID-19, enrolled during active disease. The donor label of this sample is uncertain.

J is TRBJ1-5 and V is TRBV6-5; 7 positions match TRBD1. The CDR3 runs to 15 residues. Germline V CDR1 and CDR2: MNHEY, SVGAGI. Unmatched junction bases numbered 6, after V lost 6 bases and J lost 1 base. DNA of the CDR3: TGTGCCAGCAGAGCAACAGGGGAGAGCAATCAGCCCCAGCATTTT. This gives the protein CASRATGESNQPQHF.

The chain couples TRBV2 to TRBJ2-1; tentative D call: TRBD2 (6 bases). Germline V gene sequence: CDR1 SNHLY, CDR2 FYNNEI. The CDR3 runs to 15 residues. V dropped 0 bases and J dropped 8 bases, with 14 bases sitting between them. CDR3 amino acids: CASSEALSGRDEQFF. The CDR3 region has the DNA TGTGCCAGCAGTGAAGCGCTTAGCGGCCGCGATGAGCAGTTCTTC.

CDR3 amino acids: CASSPTAQGRSYRNTIYF. The DNA for the CDR3 is TGTGCCAGCAGTCCGACAGCGCAGGGGAGAAGCTACCGAAACACCATATATTTT. V is TRBV27 and J is TRBJ1-3; possibly TRBD1 for D (6 bases). This CDR3 contains 18 residues. V was shortened by 5 bases and J by 5 bases, with 25 bases between the two germline ends. Germline V lookup: CDR1 MNHEY, CDR2 SMNVEV (reference sequence).

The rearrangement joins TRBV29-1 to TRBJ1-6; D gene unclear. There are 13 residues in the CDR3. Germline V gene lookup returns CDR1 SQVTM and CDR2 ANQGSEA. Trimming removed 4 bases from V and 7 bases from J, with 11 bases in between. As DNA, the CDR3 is TGCAGCGTTGGTAGGGAGATAAATTCACCCCTCCACTTT. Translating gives CSVGREINSPLHF.

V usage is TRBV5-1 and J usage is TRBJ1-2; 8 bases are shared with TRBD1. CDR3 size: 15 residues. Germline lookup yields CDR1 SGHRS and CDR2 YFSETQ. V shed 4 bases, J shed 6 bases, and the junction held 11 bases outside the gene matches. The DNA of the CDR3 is TGCGCCAGCAGCAACCACCCGACAGGGGAGAATGGCTACACCTTC. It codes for CASSNHPTGENGYTF.

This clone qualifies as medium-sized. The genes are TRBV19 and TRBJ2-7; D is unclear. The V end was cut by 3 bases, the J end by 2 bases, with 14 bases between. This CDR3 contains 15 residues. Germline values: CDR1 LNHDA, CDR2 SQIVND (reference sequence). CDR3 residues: CASSIDGETAYEQYF. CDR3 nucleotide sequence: TGTGCCAGTAGTATCGATGGAGAGACTGCCTACGAGCAGTACTTC.

The CDR3 DNA reads TGTGCCAGCAGTTTAGGTCAACAGCCCCAGCATTTT. Translating it yields CASSLGQQPQHF. The chain employs TRBV12-3 or TRBV12-4 and TRBJ1-5; D is uncertain. CDR3 length equals 12 residues. V was shortened by 1 base and J by 7 bases, with 5 bases between the two germline ends.

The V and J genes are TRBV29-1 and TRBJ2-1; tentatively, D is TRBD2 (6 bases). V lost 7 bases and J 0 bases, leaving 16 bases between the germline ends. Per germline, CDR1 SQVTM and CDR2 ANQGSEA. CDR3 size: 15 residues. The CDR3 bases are TGCAGCGCCCCAGGAGGGTCCAGCTCCTACAATGAGCAGTTCTTC. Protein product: CSAPGGSSSYNEQFF.

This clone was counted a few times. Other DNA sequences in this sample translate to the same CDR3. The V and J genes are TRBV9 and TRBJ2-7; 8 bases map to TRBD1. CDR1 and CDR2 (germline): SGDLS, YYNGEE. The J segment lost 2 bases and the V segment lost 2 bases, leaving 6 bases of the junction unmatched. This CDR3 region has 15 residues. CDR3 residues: CASSVYGTGTYEQYF. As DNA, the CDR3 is TGTGCCAGCAGCGTTTACGGGACAGGTACCTACGAGCAGTACTTC.

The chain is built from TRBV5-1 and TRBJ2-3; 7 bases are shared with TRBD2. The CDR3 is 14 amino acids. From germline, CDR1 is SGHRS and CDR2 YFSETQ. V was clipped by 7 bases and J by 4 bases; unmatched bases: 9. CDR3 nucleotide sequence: TGCGCCAGCCACTTCAGCGGGACGTCAGATACGCAGTATTTT. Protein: CASHFSGTSDTQYF. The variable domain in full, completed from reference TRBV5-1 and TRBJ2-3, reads KAGVTQTPRYLIKTRGQQVTLSCSPISGHRSVSWYQQTPGQGLQFLFEYFSETQRNKGNFPGRFSGRQFSNSRSEMNVSTLELGDSALYLCASHFSGTSDTQYFGPGTRLTVL.

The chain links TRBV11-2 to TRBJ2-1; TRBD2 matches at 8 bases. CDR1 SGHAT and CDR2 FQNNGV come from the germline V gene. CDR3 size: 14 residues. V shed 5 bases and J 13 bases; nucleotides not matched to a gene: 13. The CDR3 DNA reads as TGTGCCAGCAGCACCGCCGGGACTAGAGGTTCCCAGTTCTTC. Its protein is CASSTAGTRGSQFF.

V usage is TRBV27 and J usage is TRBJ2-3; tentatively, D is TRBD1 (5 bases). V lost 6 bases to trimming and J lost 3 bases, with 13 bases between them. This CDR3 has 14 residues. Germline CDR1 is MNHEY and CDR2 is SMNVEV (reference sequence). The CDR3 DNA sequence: TGTGCCAGCAGACTCCGTAGGGGAACAGATACGCAGTATTTT. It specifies CASRLRRGTDTQYF.

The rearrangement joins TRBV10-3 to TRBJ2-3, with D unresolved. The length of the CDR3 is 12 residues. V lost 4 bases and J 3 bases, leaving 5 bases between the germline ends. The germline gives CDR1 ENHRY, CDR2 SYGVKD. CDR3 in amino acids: CAISGGTDTQYF. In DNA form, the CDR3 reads TGTGCCATCAGTGGAGGAACAGATACGCAGTATTTT.

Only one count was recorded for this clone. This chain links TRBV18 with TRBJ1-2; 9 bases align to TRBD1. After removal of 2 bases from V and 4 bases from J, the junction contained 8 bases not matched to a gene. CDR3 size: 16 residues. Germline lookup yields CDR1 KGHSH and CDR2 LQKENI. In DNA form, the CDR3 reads TGTGCCAGCTCACCAACAACACCGGGACAGGGCTATGGCTACACCTTC. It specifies CASSPTTPGQGYGYTF.